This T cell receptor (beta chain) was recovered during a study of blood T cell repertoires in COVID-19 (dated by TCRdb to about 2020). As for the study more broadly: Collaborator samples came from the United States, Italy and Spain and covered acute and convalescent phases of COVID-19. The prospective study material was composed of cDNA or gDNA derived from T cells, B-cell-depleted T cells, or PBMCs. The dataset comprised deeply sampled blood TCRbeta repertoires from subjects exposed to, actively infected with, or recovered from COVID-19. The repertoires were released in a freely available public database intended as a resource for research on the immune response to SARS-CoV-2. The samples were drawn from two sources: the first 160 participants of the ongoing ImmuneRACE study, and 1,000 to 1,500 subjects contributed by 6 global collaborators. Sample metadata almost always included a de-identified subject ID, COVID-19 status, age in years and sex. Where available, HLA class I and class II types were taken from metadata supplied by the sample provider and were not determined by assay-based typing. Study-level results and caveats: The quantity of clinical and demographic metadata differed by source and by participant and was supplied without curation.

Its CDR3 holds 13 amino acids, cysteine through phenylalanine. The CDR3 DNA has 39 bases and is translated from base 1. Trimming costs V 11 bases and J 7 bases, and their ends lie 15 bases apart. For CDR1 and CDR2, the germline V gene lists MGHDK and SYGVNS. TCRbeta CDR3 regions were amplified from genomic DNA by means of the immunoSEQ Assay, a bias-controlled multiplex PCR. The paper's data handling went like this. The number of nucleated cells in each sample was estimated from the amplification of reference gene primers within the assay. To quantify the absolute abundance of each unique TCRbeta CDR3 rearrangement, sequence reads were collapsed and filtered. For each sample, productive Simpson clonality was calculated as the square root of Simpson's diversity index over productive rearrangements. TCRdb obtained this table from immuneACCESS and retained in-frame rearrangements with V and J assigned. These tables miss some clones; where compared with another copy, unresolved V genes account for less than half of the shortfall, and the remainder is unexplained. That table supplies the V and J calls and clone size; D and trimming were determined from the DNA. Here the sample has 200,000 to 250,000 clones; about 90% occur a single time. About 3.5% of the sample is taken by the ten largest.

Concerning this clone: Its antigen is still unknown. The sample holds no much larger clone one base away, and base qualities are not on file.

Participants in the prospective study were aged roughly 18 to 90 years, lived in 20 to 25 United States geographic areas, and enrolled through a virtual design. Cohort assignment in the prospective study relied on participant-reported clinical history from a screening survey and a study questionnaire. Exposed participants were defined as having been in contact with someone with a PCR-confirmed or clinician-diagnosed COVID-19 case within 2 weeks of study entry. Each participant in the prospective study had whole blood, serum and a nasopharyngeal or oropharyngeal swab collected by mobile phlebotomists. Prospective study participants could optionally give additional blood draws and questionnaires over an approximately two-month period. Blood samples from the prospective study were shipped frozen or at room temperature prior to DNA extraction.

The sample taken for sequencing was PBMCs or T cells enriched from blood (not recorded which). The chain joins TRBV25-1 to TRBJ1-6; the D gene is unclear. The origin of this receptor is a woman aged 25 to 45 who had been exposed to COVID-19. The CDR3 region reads CAAGRVGNSPLHF. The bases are TGTGCCGCGGGGAGGGTAGGGAATTCACCCCTCCACTTT. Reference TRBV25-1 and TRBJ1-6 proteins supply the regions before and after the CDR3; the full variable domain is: EADIYQTPRYLVIGTGKKITLECSQTMGHDKMYWYQQDPGMELHLIHYSYGVNSTEKGDLSSESTVSRIRTEHFPLTLESARPSHTSQYLCAAGRVGNSPLHFGNGTRLTVT.